This T cell receptor (beta chain) was captured by sequencing in a study of blood T cell repertoires in COVID-19. Study context: The samples span acute and convalescent COVID-19 from the United States, Italy and Spain. Sources were T cells, B-cell-depleted T cells, or PBMCs; the material itself was cDNA or gDNA.

As processed by the authors: Amplification from reference gene primers served as the basis for estimated nucleated cell counts. Produced via immunoSEQ multiplex PCR; TCRdb's table is partial and in-frame only. V and J calls and clone size are as listed in that table; D and trimming were resolved from the DNA. The sample lists roughly 55,000 clones; around 73% were seen once. The V and J ends lost 0 bases and 4 bases respectively, with 16 bases between them. The germline CDR1 and CDR2 sequences are LNHDA and SQIVND (reference sequence). CDR3 length: 17 residues. The rearrangement joins TRBV19 to TRBJ2-1, with a possible D match to TRBD2 (6 bases). Input material: peripheral blood. This sequence originates from an elderly man with acute or convalescent COVID-19. The CDR3 reads CASSIDLEGRNYNEQFF. DNA of the CDR3: TGTGCCAGTAGTATAGATCTGGAGGGGCGGAATTACAATGAGCAGTTCTTC.